The 2 T cell receptor beta chains in this list originate from one sample, sequenced in a study of OX40 agonist ivuxolimab in advanced cancers. TCRdb's copy holds only in-frame clones and misses some; the assay was immunoSEQ multiplex PCR. The sample consists of more than 80,000 clones, about 89% of them appearing once. The input for sequencing was CD4+ or CD8+ T cells sorted from blood, taken in a trial of the OX40 agonist ivuxolimab. These receptors came from an adult with an advanced solid tumor such as melanoma, head and neck, liver or kidney cancer.

V usage is TRBV2 and J usage is TRBJ1-5; tentative D call: TRBD1 (5 bases). Trimming shortened V by 6 bases and J by 0 bases, and 18 bases separated the two germline ends. CDR1 and CDR2 (germline): SNHLY, FYNNEI. This CDR3 is 17 amino acids long. The CDR3 nucleotides are TGTGCCAGCAGCCGGGGACTGCTTTCTGATAGCAATCAGCCCCAGCATTTT. Its translation: CASSRGLLSDSNQPQHF.

There are a few counts of this clone. The V gene is TRBV10-3, the J gene TRBJ1-1; D call uncertain. The V and J ends lost 5 bases and 8 bases respectively, with 18 bases between them. CDR3 size: 14 residues. Germline V CDR1 and CDR2: ENHRY, SYGVKD. This chain's CDR3 is CAISSTQSPDEAFF. Here the CDR3 DNA reads TGTGCCATCAGTTCAACACAGTCGCCCGACGAAGCTTTCTTT.